This TCR beta chain stems from a study of HIV-infected children after antiretroviral therapy interruption. The overall study: Children had CD4+ above 500, viral load below 50 copies/ml, either treatment arm.

This clonotype was seen at least ten times. The TCR library was built from RNA with a 3' RACE protocol and unique molecular identifiers. One entry per CDR3 protein results from TCRdb running MiXCR on the 3' RACE reads. Here the sample spans about 89,000 distinct CDR3 sequences, less than 7% being singletons. Germline values: CDR1 SGHNT, CDR2 YYREEE (reference sequence). The CDR3 runs to 15 residues. Trimming removed 6 bases from V and 4 bases from J, with 16 bases in between. Described treatment: PENTA 11 planned treatment interruption arm or continuous ART arm. Sequencing was performed on CD45RA+ CD4+ T cells from PBMCs, pooled from several time points, taken from a donor given antiretroviral therapy, either interrupted or continuous. This sample's subset: naive CD4+ CD45RA+ CD45RO- T cells. This sequence joins TRBV5-4 and TRBJ2-2; D is ambiguous. The clonotype comes from a pool of human donors with HIV. The CDR3 nucleotides read TGTGCCAGCACCCCGGAAGGACGGATCACCGGGGAGCTGTTTTTT. Translation gives CASTPEGRITGELFF. Full variable domain (rest looked up from reference TRBV5-4 and TRBJ2-2): ETGVTQSPTHLIKTRGQQVTLRCSSQSGHNTVSWYQQALGQGPQFIFQYYREEENGRGNFPPRFSGLQFPNYSSELNVNALELDDSALYLCASTPEGRITGELFFGEGSRLTVL.